This is a list of T cell receptor beta chains from one sample in a study of blood T cell repertoires in COVID-19. Method: immunoSEQ multiplex PCR; TCRdb's copy keeps in-frame clones and lacks some. The data contain hundreds of thousands of clones, 85% to 90% of them seen just once; the ten biggest clones take up 1.5%. Sequencing was carried out using peripheral blood. Receptor source: a middle-aged woman who had recovered from COVID-19. CDR3s leave out the opening cysteine and the closing phenylalanine or tryptophan. The D gene is left open where the match is weak.

V gene	J gene	D gene	CDR3 protein
TRBV9	TRBJ1-2	TRBD1	ASSETGTGNGYT
TRBV20-1	TRBJ2-1	NA	SASLPNPGNEQF
TRBV4-3	TRBJ2-1	TRBD2	ASSQDVKAGAYNEQF
TRBV6-5	TRBJ1-1	TRBD1	ASSYRTGALNTEAF
TRBV29-1	TRBJ1-2	NA	SVHGGGTYGYT
TRBV7-8	TRBJ1-4	NA	ASSRDTPTNEKLF
TRBV4-3	TRBJ1-1	TRBD1	ASSQVARGATEAF
TRBV5-1	TRBJ1-1	NA	ASSPGGTEAF
TRBV2	TRBJ1-6	NA	ASSAQGYNSPLH
TRBV9	TRBJ2-1	NA	ASSVGGEQF